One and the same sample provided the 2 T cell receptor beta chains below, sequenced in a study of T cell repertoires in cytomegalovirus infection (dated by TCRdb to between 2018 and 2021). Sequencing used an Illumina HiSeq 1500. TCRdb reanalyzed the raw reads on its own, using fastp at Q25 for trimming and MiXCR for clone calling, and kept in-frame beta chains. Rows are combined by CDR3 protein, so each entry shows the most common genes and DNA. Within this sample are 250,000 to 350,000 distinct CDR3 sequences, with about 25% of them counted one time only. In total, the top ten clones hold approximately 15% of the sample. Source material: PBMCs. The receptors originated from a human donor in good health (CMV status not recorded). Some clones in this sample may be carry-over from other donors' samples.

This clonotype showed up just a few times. The CDR3 bases are TGTGCCATCAGTGTGGAGGGGGCGCGGTCCGATACGCAGTATTTT. It encodes CAISVEGARSDTQYF. V usage is TRBV10-3 and J usage is TRBJ2-3; weak D call: TRBD1 (7 bases). Between the trimmed V and J ends, which lost 4 bases and 6 bases, there was a span of 17 bases. CDR1 ENHRY and CDR2 SYGVKD come from the germline V gene. This CDR3 comprises 15 residues.

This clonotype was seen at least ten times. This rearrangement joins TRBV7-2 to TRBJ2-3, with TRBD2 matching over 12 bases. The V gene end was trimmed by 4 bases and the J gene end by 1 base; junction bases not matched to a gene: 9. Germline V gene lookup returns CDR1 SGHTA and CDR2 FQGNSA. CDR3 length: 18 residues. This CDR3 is CASSSSSGRGLGTDTQYF. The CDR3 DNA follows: TGTGCCAGCAGCTCATCTAGCGGGAGGGGCCTTGGCACAGATACGCAGTATTTT.